The sequence of this TCR beta chain was determined in a study of T cell responses to AZD1222 COVID-19 vaccine. The study, taken as a whole, reports: Reportedly, nearly half the spike-specific TCRs target unmutated variant regions. There were mostly white British donors and more females than males, and clonal diversity was possibly underestimated.

The protocol was immunoSEQ multiplex PCR, while the TCRdb copy is restricted to in-frame clones and leaves out a portion. Among 150,000 to 180,000 clones listed, roughly nine tenths were seen once. Germline V CDR1 and CDR2: SGHRS, YFSETQ. The CDR3 consists of 15 residues. V lost 1 base to trimming and J lost 5 bases, with 15 bases between them. As to this clone: Antigen specificity is unknown.

The V and J genes are TRBV5-1 and TRBJ2-5, with D possibly matching TRBD2 (5 bases). The source material was peripheral blood, sampled on day 0 of MenACWY control vaccination. This receptor was identified in an adult in good health. This CDR3 reads CASSLLAGRGETQYF. CDR3 bases: TGCGCCAGCAGCTTGTTGGCCGGACGAGGGGAGACCCAGTACTTC.